This record concerns one T cell receptor beta chain sequence. This clonotype has just a few counts. Its antigen is currently not known. No quality values exist for individual bases; no much larger clone is one base distant. The sample originates from a study of identical twins (dated by TCRdb to the mid-2010s). For the wider study: To test whether fetal clonotypes persist, the study used deep sequencing on TCR alpha and beta repertoires from monozygotic twins, unrelated adults of various ages, and cord blood. To rule out contamination, replicate twin experiments were performed at different times with different library preparation protocols.

Every donor in the study was a healthy Caucasian. Paper-wide results and their limitations: Recombination models systematically underestimated out-of-frame TCR alpha sharing in monozygotic twins but agreed with sharing between unrelated individuals. A weaker excess of twin sharing was found in beta out-of-frame sequences because the signal-to-noise ratio was lowered by fewer shared sequences. Because the same donors could not be followed over many years, the conclusions depended on cross-sectional statistical analysis. Abundant cord blood beta clonotypes had fewer insertions, young adult naive repertoires showed a similar but weaker trend, and memory repertoires showed no such trend. Compared with coincidental sharing between unrelated individuals, an excess of low generation-probability sequences was observed among out-of-frame TCR alpha sequences shared between twins. Invariant T cells such as MAIT and iNKT could partly confound zero-insertion analyses, though diverse VJ usage argued against this for most clonotypes.

CDR1 is given as SNHLY and CDR2 as FYNNEI, both from the germline V gene. The V end loses 4 bases and the J end loses 1 base, and a stretch of 10 bases separates them. Including the terminal cysteine and phenylalanine, the CDR3 comprises 14 residues. The DNA shown is the 42-base CDR3, in frame from base 1. To prepare the library, 5' RACE was applied. The instrument was an Illumina HiSeq 2000. Template switching introduced a universal primer binding site; the final cDNA contained a unique molecular identifier, enabling accurate counting of TCR cDNA molecules. Specific primers in the conserved constant-segment region were used to synthesize first-strand cDNA for the TCR alpha and beta chains. Each cDNA library was double barcoded, with a SMART-Mk sample barcode plus Illumina barcodes, to control for contamination. Two successive PCR steps introduced TruSeq adapter sequences along with Illumina sample barcodes. The Illumina HiSeq platform was used with custom primers to sequence TCR alpha and beta cDNA libraries. The original methods were these. Unique molecular identifiers were extracted from raw reads with MiGEC, and CDR3 positions were determined with MiXCR. Recombination models were inferred per individual with the repgenHMM and IGoR tools using an EM algorithm. Shared clonotypes were analyzed with the tcR package in R, and sharing was normalized by the product of cloneset sizes. To study raw recombination free of thymic and clonal selection effects, out-of-frame nonproductive sequences were analyzed. The public sequencing data were trimmed at Q25 with fastp and processed into clonotypes with MiXCR by TCRdb, which kept only in-frame beta chains. Each record represents a unique CDR3 protein, reported with the most common genes and DNA among its rows. These V and J calls rely on TCRdb rather than the paper's analysis. This sample is represented by some 1,700,000 distinct CDR3 sequences; more than 30% of them were singletons. About 0.27% of the sample belongs to the ten largest clones.

This TCR was sampled from a newborn girl in good health. The rearrangement combines TRBV2 with TRBJ1-1, and the D gene may be TRBD1, 5 bases matching. The material sequenced was cord blood. The CDR3 region has the sequence CASSGRGGNTEAFF. The nucleotides read TGTGCCAGCAGTGGTCGCGGGGGGAACACTGAAGCTTTCTTT.